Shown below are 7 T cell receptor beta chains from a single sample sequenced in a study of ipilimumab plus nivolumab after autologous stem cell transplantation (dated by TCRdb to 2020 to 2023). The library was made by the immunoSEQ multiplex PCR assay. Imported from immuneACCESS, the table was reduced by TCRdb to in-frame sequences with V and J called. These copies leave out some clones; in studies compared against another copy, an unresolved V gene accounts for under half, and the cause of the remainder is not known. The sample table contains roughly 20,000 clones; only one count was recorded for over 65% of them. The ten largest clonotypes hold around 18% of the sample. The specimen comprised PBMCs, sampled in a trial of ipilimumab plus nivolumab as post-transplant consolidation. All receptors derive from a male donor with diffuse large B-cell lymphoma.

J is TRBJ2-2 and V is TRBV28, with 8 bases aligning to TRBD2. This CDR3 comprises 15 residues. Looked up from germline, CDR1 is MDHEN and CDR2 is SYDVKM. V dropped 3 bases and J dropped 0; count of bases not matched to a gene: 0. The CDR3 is CASSFGGANTGELFF. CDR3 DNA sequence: TGTGCCAGCAGTTTCGGGGGGGCGAACACCGGGGAGCTGTTTTTT.

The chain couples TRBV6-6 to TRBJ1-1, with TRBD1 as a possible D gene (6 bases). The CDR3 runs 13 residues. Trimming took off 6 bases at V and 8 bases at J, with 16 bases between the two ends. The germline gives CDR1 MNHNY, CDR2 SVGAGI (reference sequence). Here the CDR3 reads CASSATGTQEAFF. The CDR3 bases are TGTGCCAGCAGCGCTACCGGGACACAAGAAGCTTTCTTT.

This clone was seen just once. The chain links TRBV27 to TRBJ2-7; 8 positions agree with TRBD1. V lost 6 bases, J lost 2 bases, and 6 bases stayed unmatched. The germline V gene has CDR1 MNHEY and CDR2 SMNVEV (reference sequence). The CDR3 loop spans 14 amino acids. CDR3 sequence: CASSLQGVAYEQYF. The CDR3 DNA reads TGTGCCAGCAGCCTACAGGGGGTAGCCTACGAGCAGTACTTC.

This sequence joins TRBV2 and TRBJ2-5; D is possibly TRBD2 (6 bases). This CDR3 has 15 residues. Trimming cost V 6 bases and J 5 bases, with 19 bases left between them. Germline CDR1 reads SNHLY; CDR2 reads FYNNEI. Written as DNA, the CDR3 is TGTGCCAGCAGAGACCTGTCGTGGGCGGGGGAGACCCAGTACTTC. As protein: CASRDLSWAGETQYF.

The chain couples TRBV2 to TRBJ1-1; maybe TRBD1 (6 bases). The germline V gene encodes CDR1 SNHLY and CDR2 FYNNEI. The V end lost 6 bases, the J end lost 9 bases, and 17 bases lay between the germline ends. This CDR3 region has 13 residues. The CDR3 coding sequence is TGTGCCAGCAGCCCAAAAACTCAGGGGCAAGCTTTCTTT. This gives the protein CASSPKTQGQAFF. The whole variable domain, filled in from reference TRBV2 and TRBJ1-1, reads EPEVTQTPSHQVTQMGQEVILRCVPISNHLYFYWYRQILGQKVEFLVSFYNNEISEKSEIFDDQFSVERPDGSNFTLKIRSTKLEDSAMYFCASSPKTQGQAFFGQGTRLTVV.

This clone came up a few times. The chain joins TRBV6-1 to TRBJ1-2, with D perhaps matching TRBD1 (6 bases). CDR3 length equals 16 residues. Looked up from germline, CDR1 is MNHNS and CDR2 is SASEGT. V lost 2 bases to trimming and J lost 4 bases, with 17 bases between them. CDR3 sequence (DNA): TGTGCCAGCAGTGAATTAGGCTCGGGCAGGGGCTATGGCTACACCTTC. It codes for CASSELGSGRGYGYTF.

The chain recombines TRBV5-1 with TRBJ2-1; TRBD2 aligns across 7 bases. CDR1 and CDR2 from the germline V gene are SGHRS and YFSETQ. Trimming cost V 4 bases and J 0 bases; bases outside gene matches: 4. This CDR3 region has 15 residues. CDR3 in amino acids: CASSSGESSYNEQFF. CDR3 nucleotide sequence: TGCGCCAGCAGCAGCGGGGAGAGCTCCTACAATGAGCAGTTCTTC.